These T cell receptor beta chains were read from a single sample in a study of blood T cell repertoires in COVID-19. The method was immunoSEQ multiplex PCR; TCRdb's version includes in-frame clones alone and lacks a portion of them. The table includes around 300,000 clones, roughly 87% detected once. Source material: peripheral blood. The source of these receptors is a human donor in a cohort sampled during active COVID-19. CDR3s leave out the opening cysteine and the closing phenylalanine or tryptophan. The order of the fields is J gene, V gene, CDR3 length, CDR3 protein.

J gene: TRBJ2-5
V gene: TRBV5-1
CDR3 length: 13
CDR3 protein: ASSLAATVQETQY

J gene: TRBJ2-7
V gene: TRBV14
CDR3 length: 12
CDR3 protein: ASSQVTSVSEQY

J gene: TRBJ2-7
V gene: TRBV27
CDR3 length: 12
CDR3 protein: ASRRGTDSYEQY

J gene: TRBJ1-1
V gene: TRBV7-3
CDR3 length: 11
CDR3 protein: ASSTQENTEAF

J gene: TRBJ2-7
V gene: TRBV6-5
CDR3 length: 12
CDR3 protein: ASRTLGLAGDIY

J gene: TRBJ2-6
V gene: TRBV7-3
CDR3 length: 13
CDR3 protein: ASSPGWSGANVLT

J gene: TRBJ2-1
V gene: TRBV7-3
CDR3 length: 15
CDR3 protein: ASSLDPGGNAYNEQF

J gene: TRBJ2-1
V gene: TRBV9
CDR3 length: 14
CDR3 protein: ASSVDEGGLYNEQF

J gene: TRBJ2-1
V gene: TRBV7-9
CDR3 length: 12
CDR3 protein: ASSRGTGDNEQF

J gene: TRBJ2-5
V gene: TRBV4-2
CDR3 length: 13
CDR3 protein: ASSQDGLAGETQY

J gene: TRBJ2-3
V gene: TRBV7-9
CDR3 length: 13
CDR3 protein: ASSLRREVEDTQY

J gene: TRBJ2-1
V gene: TRBV6-5
CDR3 length: 13
CDR3 protein: ASSYSLAAYNEQF

J gene: TRBJ1-2
V gene: TRBV30
CDR3 length: 12
CDR3 protein: AWSRVAGDYGYT

J gene: TRBJ1-2
V gene: TRBV6-5
CDR3 length: 13
CDR3 protein: ASSYSLSLDYGYT

J gene: TRBJ2-7
V gene: TRBV4-3
CDR3 length: 12
CDR3 protein: ASSQEASGPEQY

J gene: TRBJ1-5
V gene: TRBV15
CDR3 length: 17
CDR3 protein: ATSRATGTGSYSNQPQH

J gene: TRBJ2-3
V gene: TRBV7-9
CDR3 length: 15
CDR3 protein: ASSFASREIGTDTQY

J gene: TRBJ1-4
V gene: TRBV5-5
CDR3 length: 13
CDR3 protein: ASSLGHATNEKLF

J gene: TRBJ2-6
V gene: TRBV24-1
CDR3 length: 13
CDR3 protein: ATGTGGAGANVLT

J gene: TRBJ2-3
V gene: TRBV5-1
CDR3 length: 12
CDR3 protein: ASSFGGTADTQY

J gene: TRBJ2-7
V gene: TRBV6-6
CDR3 length: 12
CDR3 protein: ASRRIVEAYEQY

J gene: TRBJ2-7
V gene: TRBV9
CDR3 length: 12
CDR3 protein: ASSVSGRAHEQY

J gene: TRBJ2-3
V gene: TRBV10-1
CDR3 length: 13
CDR3 protein: ASSRVAGLVDTQY

J gene: TRBJ2-1
V gene: TRBV11-2
CDR3 length: 12
CDR3 protein: ASSLGTGFNEQF

J gene: TRBJ2-7
V gene: TRBV18
CDR3 length: 14
CDR3 protein: ASSPLSTGESYEQY

J gene: TRBJ2-5
V gene: TRBV11-2
CDR3 length: 14
CDR3 protein: ASSLPTGLKQETQY

J gene: TRBJ2-1
V gene: TRBV15
CDR3 length: 13
CDR3 protein: ATSRDPGSYNEQF

J gene: TRBJ2-4
V gene: TRBV28
CDR3 length: 13
CDR3 protein: ASSLSLAFGNIQY

J gene: TRBJ1-3
V gene: TRBV9
CDR3 length: 11
CDR3 protein: ASAEGSGNTIY

J gene: TRBJ1-3
V gene: TRBV23-1
CDR3 length: 16
CDR3 protein: ASSQRGGRWSSGNTIY

J gene: TRBJ2-7
V gene: TRBV10-2
CDR3 length: 11
CDR3 protein: ASKSISGYEQY

J gene: TRBJ2-1
V gene: TRBV3-1/TRBV3-2
CDR3 length: 12
CDR3 protein: ASSHPGIYNEQF

J gene: TRBJ2-3
V gene: TRBV9
CDR3 length: 17
CDR3 protein: ASSVDRGSASTSTDTQY

J gene: TRBJ2-3
V gene: TRBV19
CDR3 length: 12
CDR3 protein: ASSQGRGTDTQY

J gene: TRBJ2-5
V gene: TRBV28
CDR3 length: 10
CDR3 protein: ASSLGGQTQY

J gene: TRBJ2-6
V gene: TRBV2
CDR3 length: 11
CDR3 protein: ASRGSGANVLT

J gene: TRBJ2-4
V gene: TRBV5-4
CDR3 length: 13
CDR3 protein: ASREDRDTKNIQY

J gene: TRBJ1-1
V gene: TRBV28
CDR3 length: 10
CDR3 protein: ASSLIEGEAF

J gene: TRBJ2-2
V gene: TRBV6-5
CDR3 length: 13
CDR3 protein: ASWSGTSFPGELF

J gene: TRBJ1-1
V gene: TRBV7-2
CDR3 length: 11
CDR3 protein: ASSLLLYTEAF

J gene: TRBJ2-1
V gene: TRBV18
CDR3 length: 11
CDR3 protein: ASSRTEKNEQF

J gene: TRBJ2-5
V gene: TRBV6-6
CDR3 length: 10
CDR3 protein: ASSSTEETQY

J gene: TRBJ2-1
V gene: TRBV29-1
CDR3 length: 13
CDR3 protein: SVTTGTILGNEQF

J gene: TRBJ2-7
V gene: TRBV12-3/TRBV12-4
CDR3 length: 11
CDR3 protein: ASSSGLTHEQY

J gene: TRBJ2-7
V gene: TRBV6-2/TRBV6-3
CDR3 length: 9
CDR3 protein: ASSRGYEQY

J gene: TRBJ1-2
V gene: TRBV24-1
CDR3 length: 14
CDR3 protein: ATSDSRLSGRAGYT

J gene: TRBJ2-7
V gene: TRBV18
CDR3 length: 15
CDR3 protein: ASSPLDSQIRPDQQY

J gene: TRBJ1-5
V gene: TRBV4-1
CDR3 length: 11
CDR3 protein: ASSTRWGGPRH

J gene: TRBJ2-3
V gene: TRBV4-1
CDR3 length: 12
CDR3 protein: ASSRQGSADTQY

J gene: TRBJ1-4
V gene: TRBV28
CDR3 length: 14
CDR3 protein: ASSLQGAVSNEKLF

J gene: TRBJ1-1
V gene: TRBV11-2
CDR3 length: 13
CDR3 protein: ASSLMGGKNTEAF

J gene: TRBJ2-7
V gene: TRBV18
CDR3 length: 12
CDR3 protein: ASSQTGDSYEQY

J gene: TRBJ1-6
V gene: TRBV6-2/TRBV6-3
CDR3 length: 12
CDR3 protein: ASSYPTDRSPLH